A single T cell receptor (beta chain) is shown here with its context. Its antigen remains unidentified. Germline V gives CDR1 SQVTM, CDR2 ANQGSEA. The CDR3 extends over 14 amino acids. The ends were cut back, 7 bases at V and 0 bases at J, with 12 bases in the middle. Authors' data handling: From ImmunoSEQ came sequences covering only the junction and carrying no quality scores, so filtering differed. Clones were sequenced by immunoSEQ multiplex PCR, and TCRdb holds only the in-frame ones, with some missing. V and J calls and clone size are as listed in that table; D and trimming were resolved from the DNA. This sample has approximately 1.1 million clones; around 82% occur once, and the top ten carry around 0.47%. The data originate from a study of shared clonotypes between healthy human individuals. General study results and limits: Sequencing of the sorted subsets was shown by rarefaction to be incomplete despite large depth.

The sequenced sample was memory CD4+ T cells from PBMCs. Specified subset: CD45RA-negative fraction. The receptor was isolated from a man younger than 35 in good health. Some clones in this sample may be carry-over from other donors' samples. V gene TRBV29-1 combines with J gene TRBJ2-2; D is perhaps TRBD2 (5 bases). DNA of the CDR3: TGCAGCGCCGCTCGGGAAACGAACACCGGGGAGCTGTTTTTT. Its translation: CSAARETNTGELFF.